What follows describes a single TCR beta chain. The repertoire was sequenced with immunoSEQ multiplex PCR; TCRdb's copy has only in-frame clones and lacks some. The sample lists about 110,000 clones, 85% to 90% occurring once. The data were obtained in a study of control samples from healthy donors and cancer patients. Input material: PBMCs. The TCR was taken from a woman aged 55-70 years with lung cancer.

The CDR3 DNA is TGTGCCAGCAGTGAAAATAATATGGGCTATGGCTACACCTTC. The encoded protein is CASSENNMGYGYTF. J is TRBJ1-2 and V is TRBV25-1; D remains unclear. The CDR3 totals 14 residues. V lost 2 bases and J lost 4, with 11 bases in between. From germline, CDR1 is MGHDK and CDR2 SYGVNS.